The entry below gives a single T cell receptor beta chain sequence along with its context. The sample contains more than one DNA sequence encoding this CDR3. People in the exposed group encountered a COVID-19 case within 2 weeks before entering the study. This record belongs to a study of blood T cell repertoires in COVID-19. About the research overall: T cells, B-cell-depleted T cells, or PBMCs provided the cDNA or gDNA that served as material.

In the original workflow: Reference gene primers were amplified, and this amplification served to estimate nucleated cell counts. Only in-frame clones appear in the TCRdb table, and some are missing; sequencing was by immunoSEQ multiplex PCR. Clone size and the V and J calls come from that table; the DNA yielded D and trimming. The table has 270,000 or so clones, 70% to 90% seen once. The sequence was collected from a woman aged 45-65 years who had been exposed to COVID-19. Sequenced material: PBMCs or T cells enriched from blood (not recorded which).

CDR3 nucleotide sequence: TGTGCCAGCAGTGTGGCGGGTGGCTCCTACAATGAGCAGTTCTTC. Translating gives CASSVAGGSYNEQFF. The chain has TRBV6-4 and TRBJ2-1; TRBD2 might be the D (5 bases). CDR1 and CDR2 from the germline V gene are MRHNA and SNTAGT. Trimming cost V 4 bases and J 0 bases, with 10 bases left between them. The CDR3 is 15 amino acids.